The sample holds a few counts of the clone carrying this T cell receptor beta chain. Its target is unknown. This record comes from a study of post-analysis software for immune sequencing data. Study-wide context: Secondary progressive, relapsing-remitting and progressive-relapsing multiple sclerosis were among the included disease courses. General observations from the study: Controls significantly exceeded multiple sclerosis patients in normalized Chao1 diversity. Controls showed lower frequencies than patients for 4 or 5 TRBV segments, and TRBV5-6, TRBV5-1 and TRBV20-1 were among these.

Germline CDR1 and CDR2: SQVTM and ANQGSEA. This CDR3 contains 12 residues. The germline V and J ends were trimmed by 3 bases and 3 bases, with 7 bases remaining between them. The authors incorporated unique molecular identifiers into the TCR beta cDNA libraries. TCRdb recomputed calls from the PCR reads with MiXCR, one row per CDR3 protein. This table has about 770,000 distinct CDR3 sequences, roughly 50% appearing once. This chain joins TRBV29-1 and TRBJ2-3; D perhaps matches TRBD2 (6 bases). The TCR was taken from a girl aged 10-17 years with multiple sclerosis. Sequencing was done on a sample of blood. CDR3: CSVEAGTDTQYF. For the CDR3, the DNA is TGCAGCGTTGAGGCGGGAACAGATACGCAGTATTTT.